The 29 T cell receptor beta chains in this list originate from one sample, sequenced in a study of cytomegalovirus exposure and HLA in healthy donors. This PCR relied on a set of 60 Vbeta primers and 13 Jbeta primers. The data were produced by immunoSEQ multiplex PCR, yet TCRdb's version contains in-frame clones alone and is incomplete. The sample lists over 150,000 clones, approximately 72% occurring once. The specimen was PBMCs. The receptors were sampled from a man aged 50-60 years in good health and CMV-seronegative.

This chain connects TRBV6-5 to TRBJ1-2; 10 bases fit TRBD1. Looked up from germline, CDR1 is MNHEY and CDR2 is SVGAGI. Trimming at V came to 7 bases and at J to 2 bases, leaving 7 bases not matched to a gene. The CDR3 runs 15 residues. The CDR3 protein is CASKSGTGANYGYTF. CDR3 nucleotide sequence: TGTGCCAGCAAATCCGGGACAGGGGCAAACTATGGCTACACCTTC.

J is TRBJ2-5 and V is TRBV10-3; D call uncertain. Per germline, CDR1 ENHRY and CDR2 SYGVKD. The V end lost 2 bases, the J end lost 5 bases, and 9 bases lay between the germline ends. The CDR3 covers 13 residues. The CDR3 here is CAISEANSETQYF. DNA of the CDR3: TGTGCCATCAGTGAGGCGAACTCGGAGACCCAGTACTTC.

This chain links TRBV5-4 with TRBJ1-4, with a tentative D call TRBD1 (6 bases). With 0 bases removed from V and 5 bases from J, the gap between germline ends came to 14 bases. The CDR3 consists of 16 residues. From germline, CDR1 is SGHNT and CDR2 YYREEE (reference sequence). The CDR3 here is CASSLGGGVQNEKLFF. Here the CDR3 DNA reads TGTGCCAGCAGCTTGGGAGGGGGGGTGCAAAATGAAAAACTGTTTTTT.

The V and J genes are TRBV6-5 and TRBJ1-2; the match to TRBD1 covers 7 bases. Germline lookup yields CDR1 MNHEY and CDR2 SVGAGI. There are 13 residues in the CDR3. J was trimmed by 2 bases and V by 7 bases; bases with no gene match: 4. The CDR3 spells CASTEQGNYGYTF. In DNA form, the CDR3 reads TGTGCCAGCACCGAACAGGGGAACTATGGCTACACCTTC.

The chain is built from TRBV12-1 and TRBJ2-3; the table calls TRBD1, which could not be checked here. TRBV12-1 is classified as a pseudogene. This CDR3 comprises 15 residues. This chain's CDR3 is CASSSKDRRTDTQYF. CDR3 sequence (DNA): TGTGCCAGCAGCTCTAAGGACAGGCGCACAGATACGCAGTATTTT.

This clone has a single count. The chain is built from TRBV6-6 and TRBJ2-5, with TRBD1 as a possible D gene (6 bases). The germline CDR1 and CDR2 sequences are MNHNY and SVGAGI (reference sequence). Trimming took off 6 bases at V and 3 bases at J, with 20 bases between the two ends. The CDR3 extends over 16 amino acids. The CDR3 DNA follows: TGTGCCAGCAGCCTCACCTTTGGGGGCAGGGAAGAGACCCAGTACTTC. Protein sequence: CASSLTFGGREETQYF.

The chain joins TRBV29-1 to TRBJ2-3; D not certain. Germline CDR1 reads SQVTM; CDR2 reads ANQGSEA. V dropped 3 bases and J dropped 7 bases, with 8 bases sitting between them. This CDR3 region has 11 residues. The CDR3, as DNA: TGCAGCGTTGAGCGGTCACATACGCAGTATTTT. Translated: CSVERSHTQYF.

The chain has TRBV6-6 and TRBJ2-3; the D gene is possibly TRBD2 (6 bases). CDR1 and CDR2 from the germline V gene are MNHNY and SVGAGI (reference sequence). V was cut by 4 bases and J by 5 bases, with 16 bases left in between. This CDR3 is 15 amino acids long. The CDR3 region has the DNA TGTGCCAGCAGTTCCCGCTCGGAGGGCAGAGATACGCAGTATTTT. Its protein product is CASSSRSEGRDTQYF.

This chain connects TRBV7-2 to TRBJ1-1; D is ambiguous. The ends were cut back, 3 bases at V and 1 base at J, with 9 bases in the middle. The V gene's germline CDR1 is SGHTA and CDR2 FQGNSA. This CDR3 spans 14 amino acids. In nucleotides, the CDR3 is TGTGCCAGCAGCTTCAGCCCAGGGAACACTGAAGCTTTCTTT. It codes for CASSFSPGNTEAFF.

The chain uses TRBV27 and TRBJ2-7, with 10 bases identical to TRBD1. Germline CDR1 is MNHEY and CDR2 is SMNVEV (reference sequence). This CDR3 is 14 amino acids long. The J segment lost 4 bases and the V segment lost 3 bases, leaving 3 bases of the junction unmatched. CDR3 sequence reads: CASSLTGGLYEQYF. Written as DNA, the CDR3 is TGTGCCAGCAGTTTGACAGGGGGCCTGTACGAGCAGTACTTC.

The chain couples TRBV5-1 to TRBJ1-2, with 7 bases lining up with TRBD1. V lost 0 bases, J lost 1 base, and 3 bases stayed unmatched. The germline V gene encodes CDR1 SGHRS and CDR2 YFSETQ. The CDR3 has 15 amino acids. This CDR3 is CASSLEAGGNYGYTF. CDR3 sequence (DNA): TGCGCCAGCAGCTTGGAAGCAGGGGGTAACTATGGCTACACCTTC.

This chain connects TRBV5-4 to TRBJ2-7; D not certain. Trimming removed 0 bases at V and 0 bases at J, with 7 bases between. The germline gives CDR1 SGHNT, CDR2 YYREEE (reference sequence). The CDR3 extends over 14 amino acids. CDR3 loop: CASSLDRSSYEQYF. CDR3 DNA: TGTGCCAGCAGCTTGGACAGATCCTCCTACGAGCAGTACTTC.

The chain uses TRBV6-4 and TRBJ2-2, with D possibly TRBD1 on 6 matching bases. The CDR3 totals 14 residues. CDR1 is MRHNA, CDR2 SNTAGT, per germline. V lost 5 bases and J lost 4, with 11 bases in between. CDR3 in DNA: TGTGCCAGCAGTTCAACAGGGTCCACCGGGGAGCTGTTTTTT. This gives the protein CASSSTGSTGELFF.

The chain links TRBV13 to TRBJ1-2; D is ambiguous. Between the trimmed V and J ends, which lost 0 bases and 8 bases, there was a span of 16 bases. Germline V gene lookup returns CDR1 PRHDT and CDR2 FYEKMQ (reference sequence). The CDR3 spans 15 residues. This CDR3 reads CASSLGLTGPGGYTF. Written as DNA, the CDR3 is TGTGCCAGCAGCTTAGGCTTGACGGGTCCCGGGGGCTACACCTTC.

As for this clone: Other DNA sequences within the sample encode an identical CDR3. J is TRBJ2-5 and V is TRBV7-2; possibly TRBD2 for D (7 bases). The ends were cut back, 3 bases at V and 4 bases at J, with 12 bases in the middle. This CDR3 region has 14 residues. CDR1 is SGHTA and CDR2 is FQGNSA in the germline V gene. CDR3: CASSLAGAGETQYF. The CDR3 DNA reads TGTGCCAGCAGCTTGGCGGGGGCAGGAGAGACCCAGTACTTC.

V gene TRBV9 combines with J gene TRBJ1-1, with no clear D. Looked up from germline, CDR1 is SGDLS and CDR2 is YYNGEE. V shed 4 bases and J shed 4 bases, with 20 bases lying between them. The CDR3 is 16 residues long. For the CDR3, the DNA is TGTGCCAGCAGCACCCCGGTCCCCGGGTGGGTCACTGAAGCTTTCTTT. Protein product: CASSTPVPGWVTEAFF. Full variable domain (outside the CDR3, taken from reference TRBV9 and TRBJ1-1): DSGVTQTPKHLITATGQRVTLRCSPRSGDLSVYWYQQSLDQGLQFLIQYYNGEERAKGNILERFSAQQFPDLHSELNLSSLELGDSALYFCASSTPVPGWVTEAFFGQGTRLTVV.

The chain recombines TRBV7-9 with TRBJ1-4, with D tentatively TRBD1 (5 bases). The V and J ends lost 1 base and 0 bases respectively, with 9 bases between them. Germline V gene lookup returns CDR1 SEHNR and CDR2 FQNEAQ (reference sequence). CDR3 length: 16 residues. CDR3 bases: TGTGCCAGCAGCTTAGGGAGGGACCCAACTAATGAAAAACTGTTTTTT. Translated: CASSLGRDPTNEKLFF.

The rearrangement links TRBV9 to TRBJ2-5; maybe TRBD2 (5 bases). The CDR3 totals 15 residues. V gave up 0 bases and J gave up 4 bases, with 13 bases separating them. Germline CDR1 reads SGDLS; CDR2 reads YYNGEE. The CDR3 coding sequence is TGTGCCAGCAGCGTAGTAGACTACCTGGCAGAGACCCAGTACTTC. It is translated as CASSVVDYLAETQYF.

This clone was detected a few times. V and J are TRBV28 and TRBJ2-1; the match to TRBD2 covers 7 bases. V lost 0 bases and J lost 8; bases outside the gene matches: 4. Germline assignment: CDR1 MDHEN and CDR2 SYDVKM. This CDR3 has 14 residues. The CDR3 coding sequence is TGTGCCAGCAGTTTATGGTCTGGGAGGGATGAGCAGTTCTTC. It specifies CASSLWSGRDEQFF.

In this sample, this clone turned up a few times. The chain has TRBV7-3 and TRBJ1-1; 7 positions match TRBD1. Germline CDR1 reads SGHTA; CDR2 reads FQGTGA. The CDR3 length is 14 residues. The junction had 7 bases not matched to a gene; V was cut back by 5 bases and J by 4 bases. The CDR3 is CASSDQPGGTEAFF. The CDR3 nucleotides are TGTGCCAGCAGCGACCAGCCAGGGGGCACTGAAGCTTTCTTT.

The CDR3 reads CASSPDGGETQYF. The CDR3 coding sequence is TGTGCCAGCAGCCCCGACGGGGGAGAGACCCAGTACTTC. V usage is TRBV6-4 and J usage is TRBJ2-5, with D possibly TRBD2 on 6 matching bases. Trimming left V 6 bases short and J 4 bases short, with 12 bases between. The V gene's germline CDR1 is MRHNA and CDR2 SNTAGT. The CDR3 extends over 13 amino acids.

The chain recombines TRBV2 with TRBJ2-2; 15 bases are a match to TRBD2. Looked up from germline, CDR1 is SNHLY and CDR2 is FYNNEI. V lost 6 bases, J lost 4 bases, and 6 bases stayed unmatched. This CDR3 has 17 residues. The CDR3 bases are TGTGCCAGCAGGGGGACTAGCGGGGGGTCGGGCACCGGGGAGCTGTTTTTT. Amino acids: CASRGTSGGSGTGELFF.

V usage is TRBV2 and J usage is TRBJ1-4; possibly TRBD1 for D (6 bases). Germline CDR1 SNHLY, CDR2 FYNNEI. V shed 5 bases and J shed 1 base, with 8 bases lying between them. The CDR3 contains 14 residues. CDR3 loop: CASSLTGTNEKLFF. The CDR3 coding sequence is TGTGCCAGCAGTTTGACAGGAACTAATGAAAAACTGTTTTTT.

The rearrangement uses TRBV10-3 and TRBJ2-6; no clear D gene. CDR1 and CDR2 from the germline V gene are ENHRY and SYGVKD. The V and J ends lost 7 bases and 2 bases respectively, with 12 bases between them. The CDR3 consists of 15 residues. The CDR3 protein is CAIKQDPPGANVLTF. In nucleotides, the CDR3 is TGTGCCATCAAGCAGGATCCCCCTGGGGCCAACGTCCTGACTTTC.

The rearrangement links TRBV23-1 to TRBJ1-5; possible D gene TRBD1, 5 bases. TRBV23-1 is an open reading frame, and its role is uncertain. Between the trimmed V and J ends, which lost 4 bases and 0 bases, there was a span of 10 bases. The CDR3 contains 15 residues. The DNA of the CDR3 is TGCGCCAGCAGTCGGGGGGTTATTAGCAATCAGCCCCAGCATTTT. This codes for CASSRGVISNQPQHF.

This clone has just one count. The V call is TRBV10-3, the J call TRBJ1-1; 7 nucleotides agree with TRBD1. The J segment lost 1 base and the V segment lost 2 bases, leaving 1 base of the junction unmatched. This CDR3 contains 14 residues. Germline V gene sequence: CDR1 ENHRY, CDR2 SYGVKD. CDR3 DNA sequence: TGTGCCATCAGTGAGCCAGGGGGGAACACTGAAGCTTTCTTT. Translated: CAISEPGGNTEAFF.

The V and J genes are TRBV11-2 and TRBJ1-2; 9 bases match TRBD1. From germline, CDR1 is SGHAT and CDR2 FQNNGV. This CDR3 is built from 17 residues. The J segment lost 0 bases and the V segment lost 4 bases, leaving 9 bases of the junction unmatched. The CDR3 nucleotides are TGTGCCAGCAGCTCCCGGGACAGGGCTCCCTCTAACTATGGCTACACCTTC. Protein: CASSSRDRAPSNYGYTF.

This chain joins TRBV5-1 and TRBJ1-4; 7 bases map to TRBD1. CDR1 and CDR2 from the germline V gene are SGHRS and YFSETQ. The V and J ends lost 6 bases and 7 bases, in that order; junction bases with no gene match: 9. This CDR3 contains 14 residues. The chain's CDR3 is CASTLGGLGEKLFF. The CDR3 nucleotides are TGCGCCAGCACCCTAGGGGGCCTTGGTGAAAAACTGTTTTTT.

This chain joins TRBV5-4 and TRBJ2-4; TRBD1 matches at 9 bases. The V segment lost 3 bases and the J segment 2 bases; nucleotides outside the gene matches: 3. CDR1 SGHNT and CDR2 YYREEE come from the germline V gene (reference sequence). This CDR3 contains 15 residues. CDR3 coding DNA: TGTGCCAGCAGCTCCGGGACAGGGTCCAAAAACATTCAGTACTTC. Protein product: CASSSGTGSKNIQYF.